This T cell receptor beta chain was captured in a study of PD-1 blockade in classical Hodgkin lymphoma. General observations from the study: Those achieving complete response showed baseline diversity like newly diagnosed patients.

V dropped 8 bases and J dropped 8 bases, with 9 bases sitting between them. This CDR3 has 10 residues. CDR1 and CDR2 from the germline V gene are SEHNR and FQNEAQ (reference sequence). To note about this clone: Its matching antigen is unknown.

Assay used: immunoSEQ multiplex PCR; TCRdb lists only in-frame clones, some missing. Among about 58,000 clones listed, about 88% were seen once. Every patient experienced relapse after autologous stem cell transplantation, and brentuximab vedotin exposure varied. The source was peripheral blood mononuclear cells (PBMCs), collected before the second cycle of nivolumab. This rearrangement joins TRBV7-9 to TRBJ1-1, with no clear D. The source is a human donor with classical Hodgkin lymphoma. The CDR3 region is CASSLREAFF. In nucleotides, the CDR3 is TGTGCCAGCTCCCTGAGAGAAGCTTTCTTT. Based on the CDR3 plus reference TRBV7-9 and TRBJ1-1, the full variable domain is DTGVSQNPRHKITKRGQNVTFRCDPISEHNRLYWYRQTLGQGPEFLTYFQNEAQLEKSRLLSDRFSAERPKGSFSTLEIQRTEQGDSAMYLCASSLREAFFGQGTRLTVV.